What follows describes a single TCR beta chain. Its antigen is still unknown. No base quality information exists; no much larger clone differs at one position. V ends up 6 bases short and J 5 bases short, with an unmatched junction base count of 11. The CDR3 starts with the cysteine, ends with the phenylalanine, and has 15 residues. Only the CDR3 DNA stays, 45 bases, in frame from base 1. The sample comes from a study of T cell repertoires in cytomegalovirus infection (dated by TCRdb to between 2017 and 2020). Study-level background: Because public TCR beta signatures pointed to carriage of CMV infection together with the matching HLA type, the HLA type of each donor mattered for the analysis. General findings and caveats noted by the study authors: Cumulative frequency of public TCR beta family members discriminated carriers of CMV infection plus the relevant HLA type in this cohort and an independent 352-donor cohort. The ex vivo response was dominated by HLA-C-restricted CMV-specific TCR beta clonotypes, which also provided the single most frequent clonotype in two of eight donors.

TCRdb names Illumina HiSeq 1500 as the instrument used. The public reads were quality trimmed at Q25 with fastp and then assembled into clones with MiXCR by TCRdb, keeping productive beta chains. Entries that share a CDR3 protein sequence are merged under the most common genes and DNA. The table for this sample lists around 530,000 distinct CDR3 sequences; roughly 29% of them were counted only once. In total, the top ten clones hold about 13% of the sample. The receptor's source is a human donor in good health (CMV status not recorded). Some clones in this sample may be carry-over from other donors' samples. This chain joins TRBV12-3 or TRBV12-4 to TRBJ2-7, with 9 junctional bases fitting TRBD1. The specimen sequenced was PBMCs. The CDR3 corresponds to CASSPRGQGMNEQYF. Here is the DNA: TGTGCCAGCAGCCCCCGGGGACAGGGAATGAACGAGCAGTACTTC.